This T cell receptor (beta chain) was observed in a study of beta chain features in type 1 diabetes. Study findings and constraints: The study found fewer insertions and more deletions at VDJ junctions in type 1 diabetes patients. TCRB CDR3 length was moderately but significantly reduced in all four CD4+ subsets of Type 1 diabetes patients.

On this clone: Antigen: not known.

Losses at the gene ends were 0 bases for V and 6 bases for J; bases not matched to a gene: 6. The germline V gene encodes CDR1 SGHRS and CDR2 YFSETQ. This CDR3 spans 15 amino acids. The sequenced template was cDNA made from the entire isolated RNA. Naive, central memory and regulatory T cell samples yielded a few million reads on average. TCRdb's table, derived via immunoSEQ multiplex PCR, lists solely in-frame clones and lacks some. The table includes under 950,000 clones, 17% detected once. The sequencing sample was made of naive CD4+ T cells from blood. This TCR was recovered from a woman aged 18-30 years in good health. The J gene is TRBJ2-5, the V gene TRBV5-1; 9 positions agree with TRBD1. In DNA, the CDR3 is TGCGCCAGCAGCTTGGGGGACAGGGACGCGAAGACCCAGTACTTC. Translated, it gives CASSLGDRDAKTQYF.